Sequencing of this T cell receptor (beta chain) was carried out in a study of cytomegalovirus exposure and HLA in healthy donors. Study-wide background: The 95 million to 120 million unique TCR beta sequences, from roughly 170 million T cells, were found by an earlier analysis. Regarding the study as a whole: Certain indistinguishable V segments, among them TRBV6-2 and TRBV6-3, were excluded. When a later analysis was performed, an Asian-associated ancestry cluster reportedly had fewer N-insertions than the roughly 700-donor mean.

Germline CDR1 reads SGHTA; CDR2 reads FQGNSA. This CDR3 contains 12 residues. V was cut by 4 bases and J by 5 bases, with 8 bases left in between. Both 60 Vbeta primers and 13 Jbeta primers went into the PCR. The repertoire was sequenced with immunoSEQ multiplex PCR; TCRdb's copy has only in-frame clones and lacks some. The table includes fewer than 150,000 clones, 60% to 80% detected once. Details on this clone: Its antigen is unknown. Other nucleotide sequences from this sample produce the same CDR3.

V is TRBV7-2 and J is TRBJ2-5; D gene unclear. The sequenced sample was PBMCs. The TCR was taken from a man in his fifties or sixties in good health and CMV-seropositive. The CDR3: CASSSSRETQYF. The CDR3 DNA reads as TGTGCCAGCAGCTCATCGCGGGAGACCCAGTACTTC.